Following are 16 T cell receptor beta chains from one sample sequenced in a study of cytomegalovirus exposure and HLA in healthy donors. PCR was performed using 60 Vbeta and 13 Jbeta primers. Data came from immunoSEQ multiplex PCR; TCRdb stores just in-frame clones and leaves some out. The sample table includes some 53,000 clones. Sequenced material: PBMCs. The receptor set was obtained from a woman in her sixties or seventies in good health and CMV-seropositive.

The J gene is TRBJ1-6, the V gene TRBV5-6, with D perhaps TRBD1 (5 bases). V shed 3 bases and J shed 11 bases, with 15 bases lying between them. Per the germline V gene, CDR1 is SGHDT and CDR2 is YYEEEE. The CDR3 runs to 14 residues. The CDR3 sequence is CASSWGEGRPPLHF. DNA of the CDR3: TGTGCCAGCAGCTGGGGAGAGGGGAGGCCACCCCTCCACTTT.

This rearrangement joins TRBV15 to TRBJ2-5; TRBD2 agrees at 7 bases. The V gene's germline CDR1 is LNHNV and CDR2 YYDKDF (reference sequence). Trimming at V came to 1 base and at J to 10 bases, leaving 6 bases not matched to a gene. CDR3 size: 13 residues. DNA for the CDR3: TGTGCCACCAGCAGAGGGGAGGGCCCCCTCCAGTACTTC. Translated, it gives CATSRGEGPLQYF. Full variable domain (remainder filled in from reference TRBV15 and TRBJ2-5): DAMVIQNPRYQVTQFGKPVTLSCSQTLNHNVMYWYQQKSSQAPKLLFHYYDKDFNNEADTPDNFQSRRPNTSFCFLDIRSPGLGDTAMYLCATSRGEGPLQYFGPGTRLLVL.

This chain links TRBV6-4 with TRBJ1-2; TRBD1 agrees at 8 bases. The CDR3 spans 14 residues. CDR1 is MRHNA, CDR2 SNTAGT, per germline. Trimming took 3 bases from V and 2 from J; bases not matched to a gene: 2. The CDR3 DNA is TGTGCCAGCAGTGAGAACAGGGGGAACTATGGCTACACCTTC. Translating gives CASSENRGNYGYTF.

The V call is TRBV9, the J call TRBJ2-2; TRBD2 matches 8 bases. CDR1 SGDLS and CDR2 YYNGEE come from the germline V gene. This CDR3 has 16 residues. After removal of 0 bases from V and 1 base from J, the junction contained 2 bases not matched to a gene. The CDR3 region is CASSVGTSRNTGELFF. The CDR3 DNA follows: TGTGCCAGCAGCGTAGGGACTAGCAGGAACACCGGGGAGCTGTTTTTT.

This chain links TRBV15 with TRBJ2-1, with 12 bases fitting TRBD2. In germline, CDR1 is LNHNV, CDR2 YYDKDF (reference sequence). The V segment lost 1 base and the J segment 4 bases; nucleotides outside the gene matches: 2. The CDR3 runs to 16 residues. The CDR3 sequence is CATSRGTSGVYNEQFF. CDR3 bases: TGTGCCACCAGCAGAGGGACTAGCGGGGTATACAATGAGCAGTTCTTC.

The genes are TRBV19 and TRBJ2-7; D not resolved. Germline CDR1 and CDR2: LNHDA and SQIVND (reference sequence). The ends were cut back, 1 base at V and 3 bases at J, with 10 bases in the middle. The CDR3 totals 14 residues. CDR3: CASSIAAGLYEQYF. CDR3 in DNA: TGTGCCAGTAGTATAGCGGCAGGTCTCTACGAGCAGTACTTC.

The chain links TRBV6-4 to TRBJ2-3, with no clear D. Trimming shortened V by 4 bases and J by 4 bases, and 9 bases separated the two germline ends. Germline values: CDR1 MRHNA, CDR2 SNTAGT. The CDR3 length is 13 residues. The DNA for the CDR3 is TGTGCCAGCAGTGTCTCTAGTGCAGATACGCAGTATTTT. It codes for CASSVSSADTQYF.

The genes are TRBV11-2 and TRBJ1-4; no clear D. V was cut by 4 bases and J by 5 bases, with 14 bases left in between. The CDR3 totals 15 residues. CDR1 is SGHAT, CDR2 FQNNGV, per germline. CDR3 sequence reads: CASSSEGSTNEKLFF. DNA of the CDR3: TGTGCCAGCAGCTCGGAAGGGAGCACCAATGAAAAACTGTTTTTT.

The chain couples TRBV5-1 to TRBJ1-2; TRBD1 agrees at 7 bases. J lost 7 bases, V lost 4 bases, and 10 bases had no gene match. Germline V gives CDR1 SGHRS, CDR2 YFSETQ. This CDR3 contains 14 residues. CDR3 in amino acids: CASSPSTGLTGYTF. DNA for the CDR3: TGCGCCAGCAGCCCATCGACAGGGCTCACTGGCTACACCTTC.

The chain links TRBV2 to TRBJ2-7; D is unresolved. The CDR3 is made up of 13 amino acids. Trimming shortened V by 11 bases and J by 4 bases, and 18 bases separated the two germline ends. The germline V gene has CDR1 SNHLY and CDR2 FYNNEI. The CDR3 nucleotides read TGTGCCTCAGACCGAGAAGGAGTATACGAGCAGTACTTC. Residues: CASDREGVYEQYF.

This chain joins TRBV5-6 and TRBJ2-7; TRBD1 matches at 8 bases. With V trimmed by 1 base and J by 2 bases, 5 bases remained unmatched. The CDR3 extends over 15 amino acids. The germline gives CDR1 SGHDT, CDR2 YYEEEE. CDR3 sequence (DNA): TGTGCCAGCAGCTTGCCCGGGACAGGAACCTACGAGCAGTACTTC. Translated: CASSLPGTGTYEQYF.

J is TRBJ2-1 and V is TRBV29-1, with 7 bases matching TRBD2. The CDR3 is 15 amino acids. Germline V gene data show CDR1 as SQVTM and CDR2 as ANQGSEA. The junction had 9 bases not matched to a gene; V was cut back by 3 bases and J by 4 bases. CDR3 loop: CSVDMGGERYNEQFF. CDR3 bases: TGCAGCGTTGATATGGGGGGGGAGCGGTACAATGAGCAGTTCTTC.

The CDR3 region is CASSRDLGYEQYF. CDR3 nucleotides: TGTGCCAGTAGTAGGGACTTGGGCTACGAGCAGTACTTC. This sequence joins TRBV19 and TRBJ2-7; D might be TRBD2 (6 bases). CDR1 is LNHDA, CDR2 SQIVND, per germline (reference sequence). The CDR3 sequence is 13 residues long. Trimming left V 4 bases short and J 3 bases short, with 10 bases between.

The chain joins TRBV20-1 to TRBJ1-6, with a weak D call TRBD1 (5 bases). V lost 4 bases and J 15 bases, leaving 13 bases between the germline ends. The germline gives CDR1 DFQATT, CDR2 SNEGSKA (reference sequence). The CDR3 loop spans 11 amino acids. Here the CDR3 reads CSAKKDSRLHF. In nucleotides, the CDR3 is TGCAGTGCTAAGAAAGACAGCCGCCTCCACTTT.

About this clone: This CDR3 is also generated by other DNA sequences in the sample. The chain combines TRBV4-1 with TRBJ2-7; D may be TRBD1 (5 bases). CDR3 length: 14 amino acids. V was cut by 3 bases and J by 5 bases, with 14 bases left in between. Germline-derived CDR1 and CDR2 are MGHRA and YSYEKL. The CDR3 here is CASSQGRADNEQYF. The DNA of the CDR3 is TGCGCCAGCAGCCAGGGAAGGGCGGACAACGAGCAGTACTTC.

The chain has TRBV7-8 and TRBJ2-3; maybe TRBD2 (7 bases). The V gene's germline CDR1 is SGHVS and CDR2 FQNEAQ. The V end lost 8 bases, the J end lost 0 bases, and 18 bases lay between the germline ends. The CDR3 has 16 amino acids. The CDR3 region has the DNA TGTGCCAGCGGACAGCGCGAGCGGGGAAGCACAGATACGCAGTATTTT. Translation: CASGQRERGSTDTQYF.